This T cell receptor beta chain was captured by sequencing in a study of cytomegalovirus exposure and HLA in healthy donors. Study-level background: One earlier analysis, a look at 150 million to 200 million T cells, found some 100 million unique TCR beta sequences.

The CDR3 loop spans 15 amino acids. Germline-derived CDR1 and CDR2 are SNHLY and FYNNEI. J was trimmed by 2 bases and V by 8 bases; bases with no gene match: 9. Study observations and caveats: Excluded were some V segments that proved indistinguishable, including TRBV6-2 and TRBV6-3. Diagnosis of cytomegalovirus status made by the classifier reportedly showed high specificity and sensitivity.

This clone was picked up one time. Its antigen remains unknown. Vbeta (60) and Jbeta (13) primers were used in the PCR. Method: immunoSEQ multiplex PCR; TCRdb's copy keeps in-frame clones and lacks some. The sample holds some 200,000 clones; around 85% are singletons and the top ten take 3.8%. This rearrangement joins TRBV2 to TRBJ2-1; 7 nucleotides line up with TRBD1. The sequence was obtained from a man aged 50-59 years in good health and CMV-seronegative. The sample consisted of PBMCs. The DNA for the CDR3 is TGTGCCAGCGCAACCGGGACAGTCGCCTACAATGAGCAGTTCTTC. It encodes CASATGTVAYNEQFF.